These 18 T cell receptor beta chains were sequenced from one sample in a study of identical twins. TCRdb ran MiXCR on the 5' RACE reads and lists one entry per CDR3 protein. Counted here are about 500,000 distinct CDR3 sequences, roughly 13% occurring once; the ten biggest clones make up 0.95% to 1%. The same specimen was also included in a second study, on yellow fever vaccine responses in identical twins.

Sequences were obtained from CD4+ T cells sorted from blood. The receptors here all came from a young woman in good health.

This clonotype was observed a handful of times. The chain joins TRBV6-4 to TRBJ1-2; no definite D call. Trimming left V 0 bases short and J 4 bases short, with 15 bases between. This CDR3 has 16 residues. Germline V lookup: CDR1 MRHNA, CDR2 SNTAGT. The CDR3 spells CASSDSRRGPIYGYTF. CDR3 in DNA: TGTGCCAGCAGTGACTCCCGGAGAGGTCCCATCTATGGCTACACCTTC.

The CDR3 loop reads CASSLEGYGGELFF. The DNA of the CDR3 is TGTGCCAGCAGCTTAGAAGGGTACGGCGGGGAGCTGTTTTTT. V usage is TRBV7-2 and J usage is TRBJ2-2; D ambiguous. Germline V CDR1 and CDR2: SGHTA, FQGNSA. This CDR3 region has 14 residues. V was clipped by 1 base and J by 7 bases, with 10 bases between them. The variable domain in full, completed from reference TRBV7-2 and TRBJ2-2, reads GAGVSQSPSNKVTEKGKDVELRCDPISGHTALYWYRQSLGQGLEFLIYFQGNSAPDKSGLPSDRFSAERTGGSVSTLTIQRTQQEDSAVYLCASSLEGYGGELFFGEGSRLTVL.

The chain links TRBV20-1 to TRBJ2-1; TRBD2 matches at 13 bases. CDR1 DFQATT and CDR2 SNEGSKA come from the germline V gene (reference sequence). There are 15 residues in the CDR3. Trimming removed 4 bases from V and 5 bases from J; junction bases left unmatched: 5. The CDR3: CSATKGTSGDNEQFF. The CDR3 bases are TGCAGTGCTACCAAAGGGACTAGCGGGGACAATGAGCAGTTCTTC.

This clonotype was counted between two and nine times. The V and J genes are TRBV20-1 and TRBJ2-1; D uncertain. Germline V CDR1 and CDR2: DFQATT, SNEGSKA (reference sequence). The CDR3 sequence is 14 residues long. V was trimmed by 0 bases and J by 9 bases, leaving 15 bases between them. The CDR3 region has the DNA TGCAGTGCTAGAGATCACTCCGTTGGTGGTGAGCAGTTCTTC. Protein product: CSARDHSVGGEQFF.

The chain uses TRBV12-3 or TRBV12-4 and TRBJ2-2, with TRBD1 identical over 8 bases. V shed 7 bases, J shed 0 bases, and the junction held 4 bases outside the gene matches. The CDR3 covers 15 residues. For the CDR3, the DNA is TGTGCCAGCAAGACGACAGGGGCGAACACCGGGGAGCTGTTTTTT. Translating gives CASKTTGANTGELFF.

The DNA of the CDR3 is TGTGCCAGCAGTTCTTATGCCTTCGGGGGTGGCTACGAGCAGTACTTC. Its translation: CASSSYAFGGGYEQYF. This chain joins TRBV28 and TRBJ2-7; D might be TRBD2 (6 bases). Germline V gene lookup returns CDR1 MDHEN and CDR2 SYDVKM. Trimming removed 4 bases from V and 3 bases from J, with 19 bases in between. This CDR3 contains 16 residues. Based on the CDR3 plus reference TRBV28 and TRBJ2-7, the full variable domain is DVKVTQSSRYLVKRTGEKVFLECVQDMDHENMFWYRQDPGLGLRLIYFSYDVKMKEKGDIPEGYSVSREKKERFSLILESASTNQTSMYLCASSSYAFGGGYEQYFGPGTRLTVT.

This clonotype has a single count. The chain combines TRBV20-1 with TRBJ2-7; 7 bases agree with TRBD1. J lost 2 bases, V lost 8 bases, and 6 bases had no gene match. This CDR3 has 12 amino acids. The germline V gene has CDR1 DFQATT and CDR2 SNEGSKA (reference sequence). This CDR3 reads CSIQGPTYEQYF. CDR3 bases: TGCAGTATACAGGGGCCTACCTACGAGCAGTACTTC.

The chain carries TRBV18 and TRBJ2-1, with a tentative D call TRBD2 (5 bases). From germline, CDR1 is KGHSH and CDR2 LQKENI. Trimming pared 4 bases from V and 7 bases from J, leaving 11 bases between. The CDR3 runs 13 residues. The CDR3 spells CASSQSRRNEQFF. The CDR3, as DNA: TGTGCCAGCTCACAAAGTAGGAGGAATGAGCAGTTCTTC. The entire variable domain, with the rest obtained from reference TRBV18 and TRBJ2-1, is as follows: NAGVMQNPRHLVRRRGQEARLRCSPMKGHSHVYWYRQLPEEGLKFMVYLQKENIIDESGMPKERFSAEFPKEGPSILRIQQVVRGDSAAYFCASSQSRRNEQFFGPGTRLTVL.

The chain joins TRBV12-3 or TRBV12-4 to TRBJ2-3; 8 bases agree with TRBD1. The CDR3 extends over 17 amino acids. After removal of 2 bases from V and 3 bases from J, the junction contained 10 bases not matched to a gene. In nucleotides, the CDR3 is TGTGCCAGCAGTTTATTCAGCAGGGGGCGAACTACAGATACGCAGTATTTT. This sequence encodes CASSLFSRGRTTDTQYF.

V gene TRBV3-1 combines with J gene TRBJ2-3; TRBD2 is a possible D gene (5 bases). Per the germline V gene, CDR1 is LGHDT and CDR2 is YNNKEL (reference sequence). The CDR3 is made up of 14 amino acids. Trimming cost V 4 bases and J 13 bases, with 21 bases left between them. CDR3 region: CASSPRPNTQEEYF. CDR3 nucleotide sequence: TGTGCCAGCAGCCCCCGACCAAACACCCAGGAGGAGTATTTT.

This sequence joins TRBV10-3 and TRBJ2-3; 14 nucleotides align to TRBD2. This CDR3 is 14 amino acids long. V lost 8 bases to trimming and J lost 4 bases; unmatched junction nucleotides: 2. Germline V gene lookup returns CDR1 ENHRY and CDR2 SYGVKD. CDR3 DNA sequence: TGTGCCATCGGGGGACTAGCGGGAGCAGATACGCAGTATTTT. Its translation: CAIGGLAGADTQYF.

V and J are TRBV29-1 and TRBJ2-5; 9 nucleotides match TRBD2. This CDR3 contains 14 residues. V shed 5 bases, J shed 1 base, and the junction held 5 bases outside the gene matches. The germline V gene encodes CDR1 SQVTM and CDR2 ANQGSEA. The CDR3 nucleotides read TGCAGCGTTATCGAGCGGGGGGCCCAAGAGACCCAGTACTTC. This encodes CSVIERGAQETQYF.

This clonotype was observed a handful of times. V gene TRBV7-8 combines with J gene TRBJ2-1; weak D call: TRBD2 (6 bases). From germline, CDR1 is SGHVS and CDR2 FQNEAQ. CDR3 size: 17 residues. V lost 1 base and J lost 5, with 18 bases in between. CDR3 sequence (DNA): TGTGCCAGCAGCTTAGGTCCACCAGGAGGGCTCGACAATGAGCAGTTCTTC. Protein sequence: CASSLGPPGGLDNEQFF.

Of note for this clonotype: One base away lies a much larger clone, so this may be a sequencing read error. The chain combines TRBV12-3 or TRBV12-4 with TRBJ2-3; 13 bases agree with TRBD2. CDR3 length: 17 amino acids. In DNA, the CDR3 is TGTGCCATCAGTTTCCGGACTAGCGGGGGAAGCACAGATACGCAGTATTTT. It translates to CAISFRTSGGSTDTQYF.

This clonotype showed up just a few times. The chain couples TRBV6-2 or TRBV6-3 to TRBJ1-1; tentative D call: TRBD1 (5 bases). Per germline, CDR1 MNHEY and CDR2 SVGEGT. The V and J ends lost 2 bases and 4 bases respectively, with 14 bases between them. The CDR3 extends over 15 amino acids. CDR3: CASSYQQSGGTEAFF. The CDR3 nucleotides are TGTGCCAGCAGTTACCAACAGTCTGGGGGCACTGAAGCTTTCTTT.

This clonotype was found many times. The CDR3 loop is CATSNRATSTDTQYF. CDR3 DNA sequence: TGTGCCACCAGTAACAGGGCAACTAGCACAGATACGCAGTATTTT. The rearrangement joins TRBV24-1 to TRBJ2-3; D is possibly TRBD1 (6 bases). Germline CDR1 is KGHDR and CDR2 is SFDVKD. The CDR3 totals 15 residues. The germline V and J ends were trimmed by 6 bases and 0 bases, with 12 bases remaining between them.

CDR3: CSARAPGLPVRTQYF. CDR3 DNA: TGCAGTGCTAGAGCCCCGGGACTCCCCGTACGGACCCAGTACTTC. The rearrangement links TRBV20-1 to TRBJ2-5, with D possibly TRBD2 on 6 matching bases. With 1 base removed from V and 7 bases from J, the gap between germline ends came to 19 bases. The germline V gene encodes CDR1 DFQATT and CDR2 SNEGSKA (reference sequence). There are 15 residues in the CDR3.

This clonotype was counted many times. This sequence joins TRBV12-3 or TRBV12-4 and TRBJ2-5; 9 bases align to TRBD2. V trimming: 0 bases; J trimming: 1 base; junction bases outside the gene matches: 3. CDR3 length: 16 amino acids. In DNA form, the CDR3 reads TGTGCCAGCAGTTTAGCTTTAGCGGGGGTCCAAGAGACCCAGTACTTC. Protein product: CASSLALAGVQETQYF.